One and the same sample provided the 11 T cell receptor beta chains below, sequenced in a study of T cell changes during pregnancy in multiple sclerosis. Sequenced by immunoSEQ multiplex PCR; TCRdb stores in-frame clones only, minus some. The top ten clones hold 1.1% of a sample with some 80,000 clones, roughly 96% of them seen once. This specimen consisted of peripheral blood, obtained in the second trimester of pregnancy. These receptors were collected from a female donor with multiple sclerosis, enrolled in a pregnancy study.

The rearrangement links TRBV30 to TRBJ2-5, with TRBD2 matching 14 bases. The germline gives CDR1 GTSNPN, CDR2 SVGIG (reference sequence). The trim removed 3 bases at V and 0 bases at J, leaving 9 bases unmatched. This CDR3 spans 18 amino acids. The DNA for the CDR3 is TGTGCCTGGAGGACGAGACTAGCGGGAGGGTGGTACCAAGAGACCCAGTACTTC. Its protein product is CAWRTRLAGGWYQETQYF.

V gene TRBV7-6 combines with J gene TRBJ2-3, with 8 bases matching TRBD1. Germline V gene lookup returns CDR1 SGHVS and CDR2 FNYEAQ. Trimming at V came to 4 bases and at J to 0 bases, leaving 3 bases not matched to a gene. This CDR3 has 15 residues. The CDR3 nucleotides read TGTGCCAGCAGCTACCGGGACAGGAGCACAGATACGCAGTATTTT. It yields the protein CASSYRDRSTDTQYF.

This chain joins TRBV7-9 and TRBJ1-4; TRBD1 matches at 9 bases. Germline V gene data show CDR1 as SEHNR and CDR2 as FQNEAQ (reference sequence). The V segment lost 5 bases and the J segment 8 bases; nucleotides outside the gene matches: 6. This CDR3 region has 14 residues. The CDR3 here is CASSTQGAVEKLFF. CDR3 bases: TGTGCCAGCAGCACACAGGGGGCCGTAGAAAAACTGTTTTTT. Variable domain in full (rest from reference TRBV7-9 and TRBJ1-4): DTGVSQNPRHKITKRGQNVTFRCDPISEHNRLYWYRQTLGQGPEFLTYFQNEAQLEKSRLLSDRFSAERPKGSFSTLEIQRTEQGDSAMYLCASSTQGAVEKLFFGSGTQLSVL.

J is TRBJ2-7 and V is TRBV6-1, with a tentative D call TRBD1 (5 bases). Germline CDR1 is MNHNS and CDR2 is SASEGT. The CDR3 length is 10 residues. Between the trimmed V and J ends, which lost 9 bases and 4 bases, there was a span of 7 bases. The CDR3 here is CASAGYEQYF. CDR3 DNA sequence: TGTGCCAGTGCAGGGTACGAGCAGTACTTC.

The CDR3 loop reads CACNNIGTGRNTIYF. As DNA, the CDR3 is TGTGCCTGCAACAACATAGGGACAGGGAGAAACACCATATATTTT. The chain joins TRBV30 to TRBJ1-3, with 9 bases that match TRBD1. CDR1 is GTSNPN and CDR2 is SVGIG in the germline V gene (reference sequence). The V gene end was trimmed by 6 bases and the J gene end by 5 bases; junction bases not matched to a gene: 11. CDR3 size: 15 residues.

The chain has TRBV19 and TRBJ2-1; 11 bases are a match to TRBD2. Trimming took 1 base from V and 2 from J; bases not matched to a gene: 1. The CDR3 is made up of 16 amino acids. CDR1 is LNHDA and CDR2 is SQIVND in the germline V gene (reference sequence). The CDR3 reads CASSIVAGGTYNEQFF. The CDR3 DNA is TGTGCCAGTAGTATAGTAGCGGGAGGGACCTACAATGAGCAGTTCTTC. The variable domain in full, completed from reference TRBV19 and TRBJ2-1, reads DGGITQSPKYLFRKEGQNVTLSCEQNLNHDAMYWYRQDPGQGLRLIYYSQIVNDFQKGDIAEGYSVSREKKESFPLTVTSAQKNPTAFYLCASSIVAGGTYNEQFFGPGTRLTVL.

The V call is TRBV4-1, the J call TRBJ2-1; D is possibly TRBD2 (6 bases). The germline V and J ends were trimmed by 2 bases and 5 bases, with 16 bases remaining between them. Germline CDR1 MGHRA, CDR2 YSYEKL. There are 16 residues in the CDR3. This chain's CDR3 is CASSQLGGTNNNEQFF. CDR3 bases: TGCGCCAGCAGCCAACTCGGGGGTACCAACAACAATGAGCAGTTCTTC.

The genes are TRBV4-3 and TRBJ1-4, with D maybe TRBD1 (5 bases). V dropped 3 bases and J dropped 0 bases, with 8 bases sitting between them. Germline V gene lookup returns CDR1 LGHNA and CDR2 YSLEER. This CDR3 region has 15 residues. The CDR3 DNA sequence: TGCGCCAGCAGCCACCTAGGGGCAACTAATGAAAAACTGTTTTTT. Translating gives CASSHLGATNEKLFF.

The chain recombines TRBV5-6 with TRBJ2-7, with D possibly being TRBD2 (6 bases). V lost 3 bases, J lost 3 bases, and 22 bases lay in between. The CDR3 length is 17 residues. Per the germline V gene, CDR1 is SGHDT and CDR2 is YYEEEE. The DNA of the CDR3 is TGTGCCAGCAGCTCGAGGACTGGGGCTAGCGCCTACTACGAGCAGTACTTC. It specifies CASSSRTGASAYYEQYF.

V usage is TRBV27 and J usage is TRBJ2-1; 8 nucleotides line up with TRBD2. Trimming cost V 2 bases and J 8 bases; bases outside gene matches: 8. This CDR3 is built from 15 residues. Germline V lookup: CDR1 MNHEY, CDR2 SMNVEV (reference sequence). Written as DNA, the CDR3 is TGTGCCAGCAGTTTAAAGCGGGAGATCGCCCATGAGCAGTTCTTC. It is translated as CASSLKREIAHEQFF.

V usage is TRBV27 and J usage is TRBJ2-1; TRBD2 matches 11 bases. The germline V gene has CDR1 MNHEY and CDR2 SMNVEV (reference sequence). V lost 1 base and J lost 8; bases outside the gene matches: 10. The CDR3 has 17 amino acids. The CDR3 DNA follows: TGTGCCAGCAGTTTATTAGTAGCGGGAGGGATTTTCGATGAGCAGTTCTTC. Its translation is CASSLLVAGGIFDEQFF.